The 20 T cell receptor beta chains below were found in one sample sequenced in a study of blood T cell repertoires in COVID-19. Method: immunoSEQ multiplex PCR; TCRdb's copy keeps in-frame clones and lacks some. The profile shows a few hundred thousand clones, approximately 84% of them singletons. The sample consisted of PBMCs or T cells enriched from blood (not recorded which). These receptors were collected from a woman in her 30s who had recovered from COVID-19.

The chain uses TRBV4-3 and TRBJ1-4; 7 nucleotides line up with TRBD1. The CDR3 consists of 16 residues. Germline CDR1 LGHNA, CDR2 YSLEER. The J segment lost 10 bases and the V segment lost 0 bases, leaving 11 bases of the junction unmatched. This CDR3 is CASSQDWGDRPGKLFF. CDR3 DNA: TGCGCCAGCAGCCAAGATTGGGGGGACAGACCCGGAAAACTGTTTTTT.

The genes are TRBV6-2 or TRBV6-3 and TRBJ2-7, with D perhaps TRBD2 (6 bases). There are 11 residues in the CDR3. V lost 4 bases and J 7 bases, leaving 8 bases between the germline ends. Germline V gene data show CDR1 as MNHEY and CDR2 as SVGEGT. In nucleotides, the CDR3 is TGTGCCAGCAGTTTTGCGGGAGAGCAGTACTTC. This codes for CASSFAGEQYF.

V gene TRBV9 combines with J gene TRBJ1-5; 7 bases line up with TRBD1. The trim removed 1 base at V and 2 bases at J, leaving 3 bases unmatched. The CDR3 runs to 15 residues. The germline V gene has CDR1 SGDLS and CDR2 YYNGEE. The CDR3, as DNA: TGTGCCAGCAGCGTAAGTGACAGGGGCAATCAGCCCCAGCATTTT. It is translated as CASSVSDRGNQPQHF.

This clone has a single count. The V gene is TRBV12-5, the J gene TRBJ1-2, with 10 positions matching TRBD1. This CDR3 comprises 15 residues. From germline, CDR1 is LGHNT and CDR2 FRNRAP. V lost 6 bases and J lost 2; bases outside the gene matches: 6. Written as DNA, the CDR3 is TGTGCTAGTGGCCATCCGGGACAGGGGAACTATGGCTACACCTTC. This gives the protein CASGHPGQGNYGYTF. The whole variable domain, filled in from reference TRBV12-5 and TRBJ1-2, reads DARVTQTPRHKVTEMGQEVTMRCQPILGHNTVFWYRQTMMQGLELLAYFRNRAPLDDSGMPKDRFSAEMPDATLATLKIQPSEPRDSAVYFCASGHPGQGNYGYTFGSGTRLTVV.

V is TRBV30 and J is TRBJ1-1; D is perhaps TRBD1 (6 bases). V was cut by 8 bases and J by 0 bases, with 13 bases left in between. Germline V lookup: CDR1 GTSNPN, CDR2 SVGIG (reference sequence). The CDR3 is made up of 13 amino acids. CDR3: CAGRTEVNTEAFF. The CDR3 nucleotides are TGTGCCGGACGGACAGAGGTGAACACTGAAGCTTTCTTT.

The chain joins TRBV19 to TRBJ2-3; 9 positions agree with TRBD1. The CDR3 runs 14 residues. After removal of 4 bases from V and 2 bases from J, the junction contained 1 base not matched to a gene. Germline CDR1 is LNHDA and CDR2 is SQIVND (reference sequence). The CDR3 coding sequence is TGTGCCAGTAGTAGGACAGGGGTCACAGATACGCAGTATTTT. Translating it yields CASSRTGVTDTQYF. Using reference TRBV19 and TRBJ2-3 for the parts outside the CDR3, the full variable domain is DGGITQSPKYLFRKEGQNVTLSCEQNLNHDAMYWYRQDPGQGLRLIYYSQIVNDFQKGDIAEGYSVSREKKESFPLTVTSAQKNPTAFYLCASSRTGVTDTQYFGPGTRLTVL.

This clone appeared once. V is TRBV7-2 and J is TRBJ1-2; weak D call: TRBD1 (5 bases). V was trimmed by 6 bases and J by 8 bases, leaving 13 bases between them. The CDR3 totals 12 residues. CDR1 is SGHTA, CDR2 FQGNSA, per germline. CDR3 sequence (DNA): TGTGCCAGCAGTAGTGTCGGGGGAGGCTACACCTTC. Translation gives CASSSVGGGYTF.

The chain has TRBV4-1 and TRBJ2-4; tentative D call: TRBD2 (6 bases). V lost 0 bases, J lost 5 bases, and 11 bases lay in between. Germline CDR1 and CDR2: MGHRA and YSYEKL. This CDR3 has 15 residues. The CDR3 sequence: CASSQDGLPQNIQYF. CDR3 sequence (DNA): TGCGCCAGCAGCCAAGATGGACTACCTCAAAACATTCAGTACTTC.

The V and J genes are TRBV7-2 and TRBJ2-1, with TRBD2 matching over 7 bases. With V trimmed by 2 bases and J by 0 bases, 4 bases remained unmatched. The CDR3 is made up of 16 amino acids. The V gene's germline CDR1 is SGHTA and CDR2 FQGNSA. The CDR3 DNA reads TGTGCCAGCAGCTTATGGGGGGGGAACTCCTACAATGAGCAGTTCTTC. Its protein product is CASSLWGGNSYNEQFF.

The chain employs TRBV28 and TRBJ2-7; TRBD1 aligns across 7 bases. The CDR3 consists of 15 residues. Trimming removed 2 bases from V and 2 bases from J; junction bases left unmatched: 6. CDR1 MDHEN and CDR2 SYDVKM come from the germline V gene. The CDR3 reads CASSLAGQGAYEQYF. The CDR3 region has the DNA TGTGCCAGCAGTTTAGCAGGGCAGGGGGCCTACGAGCAGTACTTC.

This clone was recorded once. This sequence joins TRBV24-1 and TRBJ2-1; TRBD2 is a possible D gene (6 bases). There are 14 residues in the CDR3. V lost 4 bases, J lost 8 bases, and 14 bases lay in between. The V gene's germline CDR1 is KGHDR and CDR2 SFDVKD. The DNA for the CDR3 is TGTGCCACCAGTGAACATTGGACGGGGGATGAGCAGTTCTTC. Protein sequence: CATSEHWTGDEQFF.

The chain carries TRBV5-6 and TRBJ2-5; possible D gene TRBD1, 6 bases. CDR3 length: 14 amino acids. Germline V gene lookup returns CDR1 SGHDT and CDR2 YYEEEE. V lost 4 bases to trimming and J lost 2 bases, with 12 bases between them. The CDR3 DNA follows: TGTGCCAGCAGCCTGGACAGTTTTCAAGAGACCCAGTACTTC. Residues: CASSLDSFQETQYF.

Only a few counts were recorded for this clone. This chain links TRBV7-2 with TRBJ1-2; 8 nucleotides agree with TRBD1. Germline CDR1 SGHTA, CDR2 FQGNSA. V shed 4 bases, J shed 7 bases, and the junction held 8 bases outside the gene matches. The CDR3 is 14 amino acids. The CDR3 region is CASSSDRVKSGYTF. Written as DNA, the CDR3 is TGTGCCAGCAGCTCGGACAGGGTCAAAAGTGGCTACACCTTC.

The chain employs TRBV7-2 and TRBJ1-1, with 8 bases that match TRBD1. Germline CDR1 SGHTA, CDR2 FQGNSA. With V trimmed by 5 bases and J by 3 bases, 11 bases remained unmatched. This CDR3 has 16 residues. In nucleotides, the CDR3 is TGTGCCAGCAGCCCAGAGACAGGGGTGTGGTACACTGAAGCTTTCTTT. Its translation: CASSPETGVWYTEAFF.

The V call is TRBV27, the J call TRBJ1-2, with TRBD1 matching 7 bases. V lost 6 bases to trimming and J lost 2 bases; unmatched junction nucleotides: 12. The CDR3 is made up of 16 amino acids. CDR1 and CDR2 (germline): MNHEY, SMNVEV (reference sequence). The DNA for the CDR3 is TGTGCCAGCAGGCCAACCCTACAGGGGAGGAACTATGGCTACACCTTC. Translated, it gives CASRPTLQGRNYGYTF.

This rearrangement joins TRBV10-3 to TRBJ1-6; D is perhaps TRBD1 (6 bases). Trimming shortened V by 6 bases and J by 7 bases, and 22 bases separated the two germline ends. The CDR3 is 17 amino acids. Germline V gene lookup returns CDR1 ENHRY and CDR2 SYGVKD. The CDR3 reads CAIRPHLEGQLNSPLHF. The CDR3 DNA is TGTGCCATCAGACCCCACCTCGAAGGACAGCTAAATTCACCCCTCCACTTT.

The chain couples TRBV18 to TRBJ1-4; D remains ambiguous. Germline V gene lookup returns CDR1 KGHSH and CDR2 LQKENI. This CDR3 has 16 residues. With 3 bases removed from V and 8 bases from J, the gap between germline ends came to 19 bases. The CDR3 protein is CASSPTTRGLEEKLFF. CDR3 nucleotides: TGTGCCAGCTCACCCACCACGCGAGGGCTTGAGGAAAAACTGTTTTTT.

The CDR3 is CASTIRGPTEEQFF. CDR3 sequence (DNA): TGTGCCAGCACCATAAGGGGCCCTACGGAAGAGCAGTTCTTC. The chain has TRBV7-9 and TRBJ2-1; tentative D call: TRBD1 (5 bases). Looked up from germline, CDR1 is SEHNR and CDR2 is FQNEAQ (reference sequence). This CDR3 has 14 amino acids. V was trimmed by 7 bases and J by 10 bases, leaving 20 bases between them.

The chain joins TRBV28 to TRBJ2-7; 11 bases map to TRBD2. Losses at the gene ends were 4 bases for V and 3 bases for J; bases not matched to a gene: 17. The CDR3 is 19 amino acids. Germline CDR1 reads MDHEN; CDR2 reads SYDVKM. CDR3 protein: CASSSPSGGPASTIYEQYF. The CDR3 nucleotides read TGTGCCAGCAGTTCCCCTAGCGGGGGGCCCGCCTCGACAATCTACGAGCAGTACTTC.

This CDR3 is CASSIVATNQPQHF. For the CDR3, the DNA is TGTGCCAGTAGTATCGTGGCAACGAATCAGCCCCAGCATTTT. This chain joins TRBV19 and TRBJ1-5; D not resolved. Per the germline V gene, CDR1 is LNHDA and CDR2 is SQIVND (reference sequence). Between the trimmed V and J ends, which lost 3 bases and 4 bases, there was a span of 10 bases. This CDR3 is built from 14 residues. The variable domain in full, completed from reference TRBV19 and TRBJ1-5, reads DGGITQSPKYLFRKEGQNVTLSCEQNLNHDAMYWYRQDPGQGLRLIYYSQIVNDFQKGDIAEGYSVSREKKESFPLTVTSAQKNPTAFYLCASSIVATNQPQHFGDGTRLSIL.